Given below is one T cell receptor (beta chain) in context. Antigen: not known. Using immunoSEQ multiplex PCR, the repertoire was profiled, and TCRdb retains in-frame clones only, with some absent. Of some 75,000 clones listed, roughly 80% are singletons. V trimming: 1 base; J trimming: 2 bases; junction bases outside the gene matches: 10. Per germline, CDR1 SQVTM and CDR2 ANQGSEA. The CDR3 has 16 amino acids. This record comes from a study of early stage breast cancer tumors. Study background: Most of the 16 invasive tumors were ER+, PR+ and HER2-. Study-level findings and limits: Enriched TCRB sequences shared across patients were mostly commonly generated sequences. Unsorted bulk genomic DNA sequencing lacked pairing and functional marker data.

This receptor was obtained from a person between 55 and 69 years old with breast cancer. This chain links TRBV29-1 with TRBJ2-7; 8 nucleotides line up with TRBD1. Source material: blood. CDR3 bases: TGCAGCGTTGAAGGTACAGGGGGATCAAGCGCCTACGAGCAGTACTTC. It codes for CSVEGTGGSSAYEQYF.